This entry is about one T cell receptor (beta chain). This clonotype was detected a few times. This clone's antigen is unknown. No base quality values were provided; no much bigger clone lies one nucleotide off. This sample is drawn from a study of T-cell memory formation after mild COVID-19 (dated by TCRdb to 2020 to 2023). For the study in its entirety: TCR sequence clusters from the two donors were found to be largely donor specific. In a couple of donors, T-cell clones that expanded and contracted after mild COVID-19 were tracked by sequencing TCRalpha and TCRbeta repertoires over time. Two young, previously healthy adult volunteers, one female and one male, were included in the cohort.

The full study reports these points: Only a couple of mild cases were covered by the study, and larger cohorts that include severe cases with pre-infection samples were considered necessary. From day 15 to 85, contracting clones showed balanced CD4/CD8 phenotypes, whereas a second wave of clones that expanded from day 15 to 37 leaned towards CD4+. SARS-CoV-2 specificity was not confirmed for the second-wave clones peaking on day 37. Contracting CD4+ clones were located mainly in the CM and EM memory subsets, whereas CD8+ clones were found to be enriched in EMRA. Some responding clones were detected in pre-infection memory, which suggested that pre-existing cross-reactive memory T cells had joined the SARS-CoV-2 response.

Instrument used: Illumina NovaSeq 6000. TCRalpha and TCRbeta cDNA libraries were constructed by 5'RACE with constant-segment primers, with sample barcodes and unique molecular identifiers being introduced. Trizol reagent was used to extract RNA from every sample. Libraries were amplified in two PCR steps, with a second sample barcode and Illumina TruSeq adapters added in the second step. Sequencing of libraries was performed on an Illumina NovaSeq with 2 x 150 bp paired-end reads. On the study's bioinformatics: The reads were demultiplexed and collapsed into UMI-guided consensus sequences using migec v1.2.7. Using mixcr v2.1.11, UMI consensuses were aligned to TRA and TRB V and J templates and then assembled into clonotypes. A clonotype was counted as expanded or contracted only when both edgeR and NoisET called the clonotype significant, with the noise models trained on biological replicates. edgeR calls used a false discovery rate-adjusted p below 0.01 and a log2 fold-change threshold of 1. As an exploratory analysis of dynamics, max-normalized trajectories of the 1000 most abundant clonotypes were examined with PCA combined with hierarchical clustering. Separately sequenced CD4+ and CD8+ repertoires were used to assign a CD4 or CD8 phenotype to each responding clone. The public reads were reanalyzed by TCRdb: fastp trimming at Q25, MiXCR alignment, in-frame beta chains only. A single entry per CDR3 protein holds the most common genes and DNA from its merged rows. TCRdb assigned the V and J calls; the authors' analysis was not used. Present in this sample are hundreds of thousands of distinct CDR3 sequences, roughly 18% of which were seen just once. Of the sample, 12% is held by the ten largest clones.

PBMCs were isolated by Ficoll-Paque density gradient centrifugation. Trimming takes 1 base from V and 5 bases from J, and the germline ends sit 11 bases apart. The CDR3, cysteine through phenylalanine, is 15 amino acids long. Here the CDR3 DNA is all that survives: 45 bases in frame from base 1. Recombination connected TRBV12-3 or TRBV12-4 to TRBJ2-2; TRBD2 is a weak D gene call, 5 bases matching. The sequencing sample was made of PBMCs or a T cell subset sorted from them (not recorded which). The receptor was isolated from an adult woman who had mild COVID-19 (a few samples of this study predate the infection). The sample titles of this study are shuffled in the database, so cell type and time point are left out; the donor was told from shared clones. The CDR3 protein is CASSLGTSTTGELFF. The DNA sequence reads TGTGCCAGCAGTTTAGGGACTTCCACAACCGGGGAGCTGTTTTTT.